This T cell receptor beta chain was profiled in a study of blood T cell repertoires in COVID-19. In the study overall: Donors in the United States, Italy and Spain gave samples during acute or convalescent COVID-19. PBMCs, B-cell-depleted T cells, or T cells provided the cDNA or gDNA that made up the material.

In the authors' methods: Nucleated cell number was recorded as an estimate derived from reference gene primer amplification. The assay was immunoSEQ multiplex PCR, and TCRdb's table has in-frame clones only and misses some. The V and J calls and the clone size are those of that table, but D and trimming were determined from the DNA. The sample has 110,000 to 150,000 clones; roughly 85% are singletons. The CDR3 length is 14 residues. The germline V gene has CDR1 MNHEY and CDR2 SVGAGI. Trimming took 9 bases from V and 4 from J; bases not matched to a gene: 5. The origin of this receptor is a man aged 45-65 years with acute or convalescent COVID-19. The chain joins TRBV6-5 to TRBJ2-3, with TRBD2 matching over 12 bases. Sequenced: peripheral blood. The CDR3, as DNA: TGTGCCAGTTACCGACTAGCGGGAGCAGATACGCAGTATTTT. It specifies CASYRLAGADTQYF.